The entry below describes one T cell receptor beta chain. The TCRbeta library incorporated unique molecular identifiers. TCRdb recomputed calls from the PCR reads with MiXCR, one row per CDR3 protein. Altogether about 580,000 distinct CDR3 sequences are present, roughly 23% being singletons, with the ten largest covering over 12%. The data originate from a study of T-cell reconstitution after alpha-beta-depleted transplantation in children. CDR1 and CDR2 from the germline V gene are LNHDA and SQIVND (reference sequence). The CDR3 runs 17 residues. Trimming left V 0 bases short and J 2 bases short, with 11 bases between.

This receptor was obtained from a boy younger than two who had a stem cell transplant for acute myeloid leukemia, so the T cells may come from the graft donor. This chain uses TRBV19 with TRBJ2-6; possibly TRBD2 for D (5 bases). The material sequenced was PBMCs, mostly from graft donor cells, taken 360 days after TCRalphabeta/CD19-depleted stem cell transplant. In nucleotides, the CDR3 is TGTGCCAGTAGTATAGATGCGGGCAGAACTGGGGCCAACGTCCTGACTTTC. Its translation is CASSIDAGRTGANVLTF.